Below are 5 T cell receptor beta chains sequenced from a single sample in a study of OX40 agonist ivuxolimab in advanced cancers. The protocol was immunoSEQ multiplex PCR, while the TCRdb copy is restricted to in-frame clones and leaves out a portion. The sample yields tens of thousands of clones, roughly 84% seen once. The sequencing used CD4+ or CD8+ T cells sorted from blood, collected in a trial of the OX40 agonist ivuxolimab. These receptors were taken from an adult with an advanced solid tumor such as melanoma, head and neck, liver or kidney cancer.

The gene calls are TRBV25-1 and TRBJ2-3; 8 positions agree with TRBD2. V shed 3 bases, J shed 5 bases, and the junction held 10 bases outside the gene matches. CDR1 is MGHDK, CDR2 SYGVNS, per germline. This CDR3 is 16 amino acids long. CDR3 residues: CASSDTGTSWGDTQYF. In DNA, the CDR3 is TGTGCCAGCAGTGACACCGGGACTAGTTGGGGAGATACGCAGTATTTT.

V and J are TRBV4-1 and TRBJ1-3; D possibly corresponds to TRBD1 (6 bases). CDR1 and CDR2 (germline): MGHRA, YSYEKL. The CDR3 loop spans 16 amino acids. V shed 0 bases and J shed 4 bases, with 13 bases lying between them. CDR3 protein: CASSQEAWGHGNTIYF. CDR3 bases: TGCGCCAGCAGCCAAGAAGCCTGGGGGCACGGAAACACCATATATTTT.

The chain carries TRBV6-1 and TRBJ1-2; 8 positions agree with TRBD1. Germline loops: CDR1 MNHNS, CDR2 SASEGT. Losses at the gene ends were 4 bases for V and 4 bases for J; bases not matched to a gene: 8. The CDR3 runs 15 residues. CDR3 DNA sequence: TGTGCCAGCAGTGTGGTAGTGGGGACAGGCTATGGCTACACCTTC. It specifies CASSVVVGTGYGYTF.

This clone was seen a handful of times. The rearrangement joins TRBV19 to TRBJ2-3; TRBD2 matches 8 bases. Germline CDR1 reads LNHDA; CDR2 reads SQIVND (reference sequence). Losses at the gene ends were 5 bases for V and 0 bases for J; bases not matched to a gene: 7. The CDR3 spans 16 residues. CDR3 in amino acids: CASSPQREQSTDTQYF. The CDR3 nucleotides read TGTGCCAGTAGTCCCCAGCGGGAGCAAAGCACAGATACGCAGTATTTT.

The chain uses TRBV19 and TRBJ2-3; D not resolved. From germline, CDR1 is LNHDA and CDR2 SQIVND (reference sequence). V was clipped by 4 bases and J by 0 bases, with 8 bases between them. The length of the CDR3 is 14 residues. CDR3 in amino acids: CASSNPASTDTQYF. The CDR3 DNA sequence: TGTGCCAGTAGTAATCCGGCTAGCACAGATACGCAGTATTTT.